This T cell receptor beta chain came from a study of CD8+ T cells in alopecia areata (dated by TCRdb to the late 2010s). In terms of the full investigation: Treated patients were enrolled in an open-label pilot trial of oral tofacitinib at 5 to 10 mg twice daily for moderate-to-severe alopecia areata. Tofacitinib was administered for 6 to 18 months, and 6 months of follow-up off drug were then conducted to assess delayed response and recurrence. The study used high-throughput TCRbeta sequencing to examine T cell clonal expansion in alopecia areata, in both the C3H/HeJ mouse model and human patients. In humans, TCRbeta sequencing was performed on scalp tissue and on sorted CD4+ and CD8+ peripheral blood T cells from healthy controls and from patients with patchy or totalis/universalis alopecia areata. Tofacitinib-treated patients had biopsies at baseline and at 4 and 24 weeks of treatment, with a later scalp biopsy in several patients. Scalp clonality was compared across normal scalp (n=4), patchy alopecia areata scalp (n=8), and alopecia totalis/universalis scalp (n=8). The RNA source kit depended on sample type: the PAXgene miRNA kit for fixed scalp, the miRNeasy kit for PBMCs, and the RNeasy kit for mouse skin. Amplification of TCRbeta CDR3 regions was done by immunoSEQ multiplex PCR using 35 Vbeta forward primers and 13 Jbeta reverse primers. What the study reported, not specific to this receptor: Compared with normal scalp, lesional scalp had higher clonality and more expanded CD8+ clones, particularly in alopecia totalis/universalis, a pattern that suggests antigenic drive. Resident alphabeta T cells in normal human skin are also sequenced, complicating scalp TCR repertoire analysis, unlike mouse skin dominated by gammadelta T cells. Shared TCR sequences between patients were less evident than in mice, which may be partly attributable to HLA diversity in the patient population.

A note on this clone: The target of this receptor is not known. Per-nucleotide qualities are absent, and no much larger clonotype sits a single base away.

The time point label for this specimen denotes: baseline before oral tofacitinib. From alopecia areata patients, peripheral blood was collected along with lesional scalp punch biopsies. PBMCs were isolated by density centrifugation and stained for CD3, CD4 and CD8, and CD4+ and CD8+ T cells were sorted on a FACSAria. The receptor library was made with the immunoSEQ multiplex PCR assay. To provide template for TCR sequencing, every sample had RNA extracted and reverse transcribed into cDNA. First-strand cDNA was synthesized using SuperScript III with a 2:1 mix of oligo-dT and random hexamers. A synthetic immune receptor repertoire was used to assess amplification bias, and residual bias was removed computationally. The study's own analysis went as follows. After raw reads were preprocessed to remove errors, the CDR3 was defined following IMGT conventions as running from the conserved cysteine to phenylalanine. Clonality was calculated as 1 minus Shannon entropy normalized by log2 of the number of productive unique TCRs. Whether scalp clones were CD4 or CD8 was inferred by matching scalp TCRbeta sequences against CD4 and CD8 repertoires sorted from blood. TCRdb carries this immuneACCESS record with in-frame sequences only. Its versions omit some clonotypes, under half of them owing to an unresolved V gene in the studies checked, with the rest unexplained. V, J and clone size reflect that table, while D and trimming were determined from the DNA. The table for this sample lists over 150,000 clones; roughly 60% of them were counted only once. Of the sample, 1.7% falls within the top ten clones.

The receptor was derived from a human donor with alopecia areata. Here the sequenced sample was CD4+ T cells sorted from blood, taken at week 0.

The CDR3 protein is CSVLPRGGPGELFF. The nucleotide sequence is given as TGCAGCGTGTTACCCCGGGGGGGCCCCGGGGAGCTGTTTTTT. This chain is built from TRBV29-1 and TRBJ2-2; TRBD2 lines up with 8 middle nucleotides. CDR1 and CDR2 are read off the germline V gene as SQVTM and ANQGSEA. V ends up 6 bases short and J 6 bases short, with an unmatched junction base count of 9. The CDR3 sequence holds 14 residues, the cysteine and phenylalanine included. Only the CDR3 DNA stays, 42 bases, in frame from base 1.